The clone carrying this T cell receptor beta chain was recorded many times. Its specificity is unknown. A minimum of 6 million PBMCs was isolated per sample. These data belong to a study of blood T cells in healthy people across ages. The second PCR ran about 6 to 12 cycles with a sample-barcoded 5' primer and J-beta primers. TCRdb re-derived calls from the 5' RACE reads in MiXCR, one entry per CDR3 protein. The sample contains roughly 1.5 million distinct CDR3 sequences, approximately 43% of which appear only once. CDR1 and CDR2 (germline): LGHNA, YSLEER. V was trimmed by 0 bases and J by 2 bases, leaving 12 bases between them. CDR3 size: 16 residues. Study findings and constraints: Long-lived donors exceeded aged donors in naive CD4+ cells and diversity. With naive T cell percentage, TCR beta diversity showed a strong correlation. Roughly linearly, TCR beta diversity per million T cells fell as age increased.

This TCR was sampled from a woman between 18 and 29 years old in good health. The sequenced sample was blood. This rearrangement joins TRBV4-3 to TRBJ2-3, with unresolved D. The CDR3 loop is CASSQERSFLTDTQYF. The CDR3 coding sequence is TGCGCCAGCAGCCAAGAGCGAAGCTTCCTCACAGATACGCAGTATTTT.